This T cell receptor (beta chain) was recovered during a study of blood T cell repertoires in COVID-19. Sequencing used immunoSEQ multiplex PCR; TCRdb keeps in-frame clones, though not all of them. The sample has a few hundred thousand clones, approximately 89% seen once; the top ten hold roughly 10%. The source is a woman between 70 and 85 years old with COVID-19, enrolled during active disease. Source material: peripheral blood.

The chain's CDR3 is CASSQKSSGSFSYNEQFF. The DNA for the CDR3 is TGCGCCAGCAGCCAGAAATCTAGCGGATCCTTCTCCTACAATGAGCAGTTCTTC. The chain uses TRBV4-1 and TRBJ2-1; 7 bases line up with TRBD2. The CDR3 extends over 18 amino acids. The trim removed 3 bases at V and 0 bases at J, leaving 11 bases unmatched. Germline lookup yields CDR1 MGHRA and CDR2 YSYEKL.